Listed here are 28 T cell receptor beta chains from one sample, sequenced in a study of blood T cell repertoires in COVID-19. Some clones are missing from TCRdb's copy, which holds only in-frame ones; the method was immunoSEQ multiplex PCR. The table lists more than 200,000 clones, about nine tenths of them singletons, with roughly 5.7% in the top ten. The material sequenced was peripheral blood. All receptors derive from a man aged 80 or over with acute or convalescent COVID-19.

This chain uses TRBV27 with TRBJ1-2; D is unresolved. Trimming left V 4 bases short and J 4 bases short, with 13 bases between. The CDR3 is 14 amino acids. Per the germline V gene, CDR1 is MNHEY and CDR2 is SMNVEV (reference sequence). The CDR3 sequence: CASSSQGSGYGYTF. Written as DNA, the CDR3 is TGTGCCAGCAGTTCACAAGGGAGTGGCTATGGCTACACCTTC.

The V gene is TRBV5-1, the J gene TRBJ2-3; D perhaps matches TRBD2 (5 bases). CDR3 length: 15 residues. CDR1 and CDR2 (germline): SGHRS, YFSETQ. Trimming removed 0 bases at V and 2 bases at J, with 10 bases between. The CDR3 sequence is CASSLGGGFTDTQYF. Here the CDR3 DNA reads TGCGCCAGCAGCTTGGGAGGCGGGTTCACAGATACGCAGTATTTT.

V gene TRBV11-1 combines with J gene TRBJ2-3; D is undetermined. Trimming removed 3 bases from V and 2 bases from J, with 9 bases in between. The CDR3 sequence is 14 residues long. CDR1 and CDR2 from the germline V gene are SGHAT and FQDESV (reference sequence). The DNA of the CDR3 is TGTGCCAGCAGCTTTGACTCTTTCACAGATACGCAGTATTTT. Encoded protein: CASSFDSFTDTQYF. Using reference TRBV11-1 and TRBJ2-3 for the parts outside the CDR3, the full variable domain is EAEVAQSPRYKITEKSQAVAFWCDPISGHATLYWYRQILGQGPELLVQFQDESVVDDSQLPKDRFSAERLKGVDSTLKIQPAELGDSAMYLCASSFDSFTDTQYFGPGTRLTVL.

This chain connects TRBV19 to TRBJ2-1; D is ambiguous. Germline V gene lookup returns CDR1 LNHDA and CDR2 SQIVND (reference sequence). The germline V and J ends were trimmed by 3 bases and 6 bases, with 9 bases remaining between them. The CDR3 length is 13 residues. The CDR3 here is CASSIIGSNEQFF. The CDR3 region has the DNA TGTGCCAGTAGTATTATCGGTTCCAATGAGCAGTTCTTC.

The chain employs TRBV7-8 and TRBJ1-1; 11 bases line up with TRBD1. The CDR3 runs to 17 residues. Germline V gene data show CDR1 as SGHVS and CDR2 as FQNEAQ. J gave up 4 bases and V 5 bases, and 12 bases lay outside the gene matches. This CDR3 is CASSPRDRGSGSTEAFF. The DNA of the CDR3 is TGTGCCAGCAGCCCCCGGGACAGGGGGTCGGGAAGCACTGAAGCTTTCTTT.

The chain combines TRBV7-9 with TRBJ1-2; 8 bases line up with TRBD1. V dropped 1 base and J dropped 4; count of bases not matched to a gene: 5. This CDR3 is 15 amino acids long. Looked up from germline, CDR1 is SEHNR and CDR2 is FQNEAQ (reference sequence). The CDR3 region is CASSLGTGGLYGYTF. CDR3 DNA: TGTGCCAGCAGCTTAGGTACAGGGGGGCTCTATGGCTACACCTTC.

The J gene is TRBJ2-2, the V gene TRBV7-9, with 9 bases aligning to TRBD1. CDR3 size: 16 residues. Germline V gives CDR1 SEHNR, CDR2 FQNEAQ (reference sequence). The V segment lost 5 bases and the J segment 1 base; nucleotides outside the gene matches: 5. DNA of the CDR3: TGTGCCAGCAGCCTACCGGGACAGGGGAACACCGGGGAGCTGTTTTTT. Its translation: CASSLPGQGNTGELFF.

The gene calls are TRBV5-4 and TRBJ1-4; D is ambiguous. Germline lookup yields CDR1 SGHNT and CDR2 YYREEE (reference sequence). The germline V and J ends were trimmed by 4 bases and 8 bases, with 15 bases remaining between them. This CDR3 spans 14 amino acids. This CDR3 is CASSPGLSGEKLFF. The DNA for the CDR3 is TGTGCCAGCAGCCCCGGGTTGTCGGGAGAAAAACTGTTTTTT.

The rearrangement joins TRBV7-6 to TRBJ2-7; 8 positions match TRBD1. Looked up from germline, CDR1 is SGHVS and CDR2 is FNYEAQ. The J segment lost 2 bases and the V segment lost 1 base, leaving 4 bases of the junction unmatched. The length of the CDR3 is 15 residues. Here the CDR3 DNA reads TGTGCCAGCAGCTTAGTCGCAGGGGGCACCTACGAGCAGTACTTC. Protein product: CASSLVAGGTYEQYF.

The chain has TRBV7-3 and TRBJ2-1; 9 positions match TRBD2. This CDR3 comprises 14 residues. The junction had 8 bases not matched to a gene; V was cut back by 6 bases and J by 8 bases. Germline V gene sequence: CDR1 SGHTA, CDR2 FQGTGA. The CDR3 region is CASRAGTSSDEQFF. The CDR3, as DNA: TGTGCCAGCAGAGCCGGGACTAGCTCAGATGAGCAGTTCTTC. Using reference TRBV7-3 and TRBJ2-1 for the parts outside the CDR3, the full variable domain is GAGVSQTPSNKVTEKGKYVELRCDPISGHTALYWYRQSLGQGPEFLIYFQGTGAADDSGLPNDRFFAVRPEGSVSTLKIQRTERGDSAVYLCASRAGTSSDEQFFGPGTRLTVL.

V gene TRBV5-1 combines with J gene TRBJ1-5, with D possibly being TRBD1 (6 bases). The CDR3 extends over 15 amino acids. V dropped 3 bases and J dropped 5 bases, with 15 bases sitting between them. The germline CDR1 and CDR2 sequences are SGHRS and YFSETQ. The CDR3 DNA reads as TGCGCCAGCAGCTCACAGGGTAATCCAGATCAGCCCCAGCATTTT. Amino acids: CASSSQGNPDQPQHF.

The chain employs TRBV9 and TRBJ2-2; a possible D gene is TRBD1 (6 bases). The CDR3 runs 15 residues. The ends were cut back, 1 base at V and 4 bases at J, with 11 bases in the middle. Germline loops: CDR1 SGDLS, CDR2 YYNGEE. CDR3 amino acids: CASSVSDRRTGELFF. Written as DNA, the CDR3 is TGTGCCAGCAGCGTAAGTGACAGGCGCACCGGGGAGCTGTTTTTT.

The chain has TRBV7-9 and TRBJ1-5; TRBD1 might be the D (6 bases). V was shortened by 5 bases and J by 5 bases, with 10 bases between the two germline ends. CDR3 length equals 13 residues. CDR1 and CDR2 from the germline V gene are SEHNR and FQNEAQ (reference sequence). CDR3 region: CASSAQGDQPQHF. The CDR3 DNA follows: TGTGCCAGCAGCGCACAGGGTGATCAGCCCCAGCATTTT.

The CDR3 nucleotides read TGTGCCTGGAAGGGAGACTATGGCTACACCTTC. Translating it yields CAWKGDYGYTF. The chain links TRBV30 to TRBJ1-2; D ambiguous. The V end was cut by 4 bases, the J end by 3 bases, with 6 bases between. This CDR3 has 11 amino acids. CDR1 and CDR2 from the germline V gene are GTSNPN and SVGIG (reference sequence).

In its sample, this clone was seen once. The chain carries TRBV29-1 and TRBJ1-2, with 7 bases that match TRBD1. V shed 5 bases and J 1 base; nucleotides not matched to a gene: 4. This CDR3 is 13 amino acids long. CDR1 is SQVTM, CDR2 ANQGSEA, per germline. For the CDR3, the DNA is TGCAGCGTTTGGACAGGAGTTAACTATGGCTACACCTTC. Translating it yields CSVWTGVNYGYTF.

The chain joins TRBV7-8 to TRBJ2-1; D perhaps matches TRBD2 (6 bases). CDR3 length: 15 residues. V was shortened by 1 base and J by 4 bases, with 11 bases between the two germline ends. Looked up from germline, CDR1 is SGHVS and CDR2 is FQNEAQ. The CDR3: CASSLGSGPYNEQFF. The CDR3 DNA reads TGTGCCAGCAGCTTAGGGAGCGGGCCATACAATGAGCAGTTCTTC. Full variable domain (rest looked up from reference TRBV7-8 and TRBJ2-1): GAGVSQSPRYKVAKRGQDVALRCDPISGHVSLFWYQQALGQGPEFLTYFQNEAQLDKSGLPSDRFFAERPEGSVSTLKIQRTQQEDSAVYLCASSLGSGPYNEQFFGPGTRLTVL.

This clone has a single count. The chain recombines TRBV7-2 with TRBJ2-7; 7 positions agree with TRBD2. The CDR3 has 16 amino acids. Per the germline V gene, CDR1 is SGHTA and CDR2 is FQGNSA. V shed 1 base, J shed 7 bases, and the junction held 13 bases outside the gene matches. The CDR3 loop reads CASSLGTAGDGGEQYF. CDR3 nucleotide sequence: TGTGCCAGCAGCTTAGGAACGGCGGGAGACGGGGGAGAGCAGTACTTC. The full variable domain, rest sourced from reference TRBV7-2 and TRBJ2-7, is GAGVSQSPSNKVTEKGKDVELRCDPISGHTALYWYRQSLGQGLEFLIYFQGNSAPDKSGLPSDRFSAERTGGSVSTLTIQRTQQEDSAVYLCASSLGTAGDGGEQYFGPGTRLTVT.

The chain is built from TRBV2 and TRBJ1-2, with no clear D. CDR3 length equals 13 residues. Germline CDR1 reads SNHLY; CDR2 reads FYNNEI. V lost 2 bases to trimming and J lost 4 bases, with 8 bases between them. CDR3 sequence: CASSELGFYGYTF. CDR3 DNA sequence: TGTGCCAGCAGTGAACTGGGCTTCTATGGCTACACCTTC.

This rearrangement joins TRBV25-1 to TRBJ2-3; 7 bases line up with TRBD2. The germline V gene has CDR1 MGHDK and CDR2 SYGVNS. The CDR3 has 17 residues. V lost 3 bases and J lost 0; bases outside the gene matches: 9. The CDR3 loop reads CASSDIVGRTSTDTQYF. For the CDR3, the DNA is TGTGCCAGCAGTGATATAGTCGGGAGGACGAGCACAGATACGCAGTATTTT.

The chain links TRBV28 to TRBJ2-3; maybe TRBD1 (5 bases). V lost 3 bases, J lost 0 bases, and 13 bases lay in between. CDR1 is MDHEN and CDR2 is SYDVKM in the germline V gene. There are 16 residues in the CDR3. CDR3 coding DNA: TGTGCCAGCAGTTTTCAAGGGGCCCTTAGCACAGATACGCAGTATTTT. Translation gives CASSFQGALSTDTQYF.

The V call is TRBV11-2, the J call TRBJ2-2, with a weak D call TRBD2 (6 bases). V lost 3 bases and J lost 5, with 13 bases in between. Germline CDR1 SGHAT, CDR2 FQNNGV. This CDR3 region has 15 residues. The CDR3 is CASSFSASVTGELFF. CDR3 bases: TGTGCCAGCAGCTTTTCGGCTAGCGTAACCGGGGAGCTGTTTTTT.

A remark on this clone: Its ends do not fully match the called genes, so a read error is possible. This rearrangement joins TRBV19 to TRBJ2-2; weak D call: TRBD2 (5 bases). The germline V gene encodes CDR1 LNHDA and CDR2 SQIVND (reference sequence). The CDR3 runs to 15 residues. CDR3 nucleotide sequence: TGTGCCAGTAGCCTCCGCCGGGAAAACACCGGGGAGTTGTTTTTT. Protein product: CASSLRRENTGELFF.

This chain links TRBV5-1 with TRBJ1-6; 7 positions match TRBD1. In germline, CDR1 is SGHRS, CDR2 YFSETQ. With V trimmed by 4 bases and J by 5 bases, 6 bases remained unmatched. This CDR3 has 15 residues. Written as DNA, the CDR3 is TGCGCCAGCAGCCCAAGGACAGGAGATAATTCACCCCTCCACTTT. It is translated as CASSPRTGDNSPLHF.

This clone was seen only a few times. The V call is TRBV30, the J call TRBJ2-7, with 9 nucleotides matching TRBD1. This CDR3 has 14 amino acids. Unmatched junction bases numbered 11, after V lost 6 bases and J lost 5 bases. Per germline, CDR1 GTSNPN and CDR2 SVGIG (reference sequence). In DNA form, the CDR3 reads TGTGCCTGCTCCCGGGACAGGGTATTACACGAGCAGTACTTC. It yields the protein CACSRDRVLHEQYF.

The rearrangement uses TRBV14 and TRBJ1-2; 7 bases line up with TRBD1. Germline lookup yields CDR1 SGHDN and CDR2 FVKESK. The junction had 4 bases not matched to a gene; V was cut back by 2 bases and J by 4 bases. CDR3 length: 14 amino acids. The CDR3 DNA is TGTGCCAGCAGCCAAACAGGGGATGGCTATGGCTACACCTTC. This codes for CASSQTGDGYGYTF.

To note about this clone: One end of the junction fails to match germline, which may point to a read error. The chain links TRBV28 to TRBJ2-7; 12 nucleotides match TRBD2. This CDR3 spans 15 amino acids. The germline V gene has CDR1 MDHEN and CDR2 SYDVKM. Here the CDR3 reads CASSLGLAGGTGPNF. The CDR3, as DNA: TGTGCCAGCAGTTTAGGGCTAGCGGGAGGGACGGGTCCGAACTTC.

This clone was recorded only once. This rearrangement joins TRBV30 to TRBJ2-1, with TRBD2 identical over 7 bases. The CDR3 has 13 amino acids. The V segment lost 0 bases and the J segment 12 bases; nucleotides outside the gene matches: 8. From germline, CDR1 is GTSNPN and CDR2 SVGIG (reference sequence). The CDR3 region has the DNA TGTGCCTGGAGTGTACCTAGGACTAGGTGGCAGTTCTTC. Translating it yields CAWSVPRTRWQFF.

The V and J genes are TRBV5-8 and TRBJ1-2; TRBD1 aligns across 7 bases. V lost 3 bases, J lost 2 bases, and 13 bases stayed unmatched. This CDR3 spans 17 amino acids. Germline V gene lookup returns CDR1 SGHTS and CDR2 YDEGEE. CDR3 region: CASSYDRDWVRNYGYTF. The CDR3, as DNA: TGTGCCAGCAGCTACGACAGGGACTGGGTGAGGAACTATGGCTACACCTTC.